The clone carrying this T cell receptor (beta chain) turned up a few times. This CDR3 has 13 amino acids. Between the trimmed V and J ends, which lost 4 bases and 5 bases, there was a span of 13 bases. Germline-derived CDR1 and CDR2 are SGHRS and YFSETQ. From the 5' RACE reads, TCRdb called clonotypes with MiXCR, one entry per CDR3 protein. The table includes under 20,000 distinct CDR3 sequences, roughly 10% detected once. The data were taken from a study of spatial heterogeneity in lung cancer. The time point was: blood at routine non-recurrence follow-up after resection. This clonotype originated in a female donor with early-stage non-small cell lung cancer. Here the sequenced sample was PBMCs, taken at follow-up. J is TRBJ2-7 and V is TRBV5-1; the D gene is possibly TRBD1 (6 bases). The CDR3 protein is CASSQGRGNEQYF. The CDR3, as DNA: TGCGCCAGCAGCCAGGGCAGGGGAAACGAGCAGTACTTC.